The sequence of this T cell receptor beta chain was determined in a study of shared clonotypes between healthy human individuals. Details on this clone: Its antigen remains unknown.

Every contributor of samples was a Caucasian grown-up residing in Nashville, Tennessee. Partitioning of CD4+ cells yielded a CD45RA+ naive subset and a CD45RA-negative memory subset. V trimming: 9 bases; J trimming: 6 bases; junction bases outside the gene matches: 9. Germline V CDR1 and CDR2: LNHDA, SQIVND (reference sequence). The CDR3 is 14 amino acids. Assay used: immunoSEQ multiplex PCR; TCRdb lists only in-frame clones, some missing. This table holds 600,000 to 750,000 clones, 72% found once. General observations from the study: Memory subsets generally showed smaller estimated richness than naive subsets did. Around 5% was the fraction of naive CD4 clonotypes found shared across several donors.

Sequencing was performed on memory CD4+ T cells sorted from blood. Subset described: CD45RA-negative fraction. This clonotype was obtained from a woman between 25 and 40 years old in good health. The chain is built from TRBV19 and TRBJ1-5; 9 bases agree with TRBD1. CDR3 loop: CASEDRGSVQPQHF. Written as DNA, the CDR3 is TGTGCCAGCGAGGACAGGGGAAGCGTTCAGCCCCAGCATTTT.